This T cell receptor beta chain derives from a study of OX40 agonist ivuxolimab in advanced cancers. This CDR3 spans 14 amino acids. The V gene end was trimmed by 4 bases and the J gene end by 5 bases; junction bases not matched to a gene: 3. Germline CDR1 is MDHEN and CDR2 is SYDVKM. Some clones are missing from TCRdb's copy, which holds only in-frame ones; the method was immunoSEQ multiplex PCR. This sample yields approximately 76,000 clones, of which just over 85% are seen a single time; 0.86% belongs to the top ten. The sequencing here drew on CD4+ or CD8+ T cells sorted from blood, taken in a trial of the OX40 agonist ivuxolimab. The receptor was derived from an adult with an advanced solid tumor such as melanoma, head and neck, liver or kidney cancer. The V gene is TRBV28, the J gene TRBJ1-5, with 9 bases that match TRBD1. CDR3 in amino acids: CASSSGTGYQPQHF. The CDR3 DNA reads as TGTGCCAGCAGTTCAGGGACAGGGTATCAGCCCCAGCATTTT.